This T cell receptor (beta chain) comes out of a study of ipilimumab plus nivolumab after autologous stem cell transplantation listed by TCRdb under 2021. Notes on the research overall: A median of roughly five ipilimumab doses and roughly eight nivolumab doses was received by trial patients. Patients with high-risk diffuse large B cell lymphoma, mature T cell lymphoma, or multiple myeloma undergoing autologous transplant were enrolled in the trial. Under 40 patients made up the trial's intent-to-treat population. The myeloma cohort included high-risk transplant-naive patients and patients relapsing within 3 years of a first autologous transplant. Overall study outcomes, separate from this receptor: According to the authors, a biologic rationale for studying the approach further came from T cell receptor repertoire, regulatory T cell phenotype and gut microbiota profiles. Combined checkpoint inhibition as post-transplant consolidation was concluded by the authors to appear tolerable.

Ipilimumab was given at 1 mg/kg intravenously on day 1 of selected weeks, and checkpoint therapy started 14 to 28 days after autologous transplant. Patients received nivolumab at 3 mg/kg intravenously on day 1 of weeks 1, 4, 7, 10, and every two weeks through week 26. Combined checkpoint inhibition with ipilimumab and nivolumab as consolidation after autologous stem cell transplantation was tested in a Phase Ib clinical trial. CDR3 length: 14 amino acids, cysteine to phenylalanine. The only DNA kept is the CDR3, 42 bases in frame from the first base. From the germline V gene, CDR1 is MDHEN and CDR2 is SYDVKM. Library prep was done by the immunoSEQ multiplex PCR assay. Sourced from immuneACCESS, this table was stored by TCRdb with only in-frame sequences that have V and J called. A share of the clones is absent; for the studies checked, an unresolved V gene accounts for under half, and the remainder has no known explanation. The table for this sample lists under 2,000 clones; about 89% of them were counted only once. Clones ranked in the top ten supply about 20% of the sample.

A note on this clone: The target of this receptor is not known. Per-base qualities were not stored, and no clone one base away is much larger.

The chain joins TRBV28 to TRBJ2-5; the D gene is perhaps TRBD2, from 5 matching bases. The end of the DNA fits TRBJ2-7 better, so the J call may be wrong. This receptor was identified in a male donor with multiple myeloma. This sample comprised PBMCs, obtained in a trial of ipilimumab plus nivolumab as post-transplant consolidation. Here the CDR3 is given as CASSFLPGTYEQYF. The DNA is TGTGCCAGCAGTTTTCTCCCGGGGACCTACGAGCAGTACTTC.